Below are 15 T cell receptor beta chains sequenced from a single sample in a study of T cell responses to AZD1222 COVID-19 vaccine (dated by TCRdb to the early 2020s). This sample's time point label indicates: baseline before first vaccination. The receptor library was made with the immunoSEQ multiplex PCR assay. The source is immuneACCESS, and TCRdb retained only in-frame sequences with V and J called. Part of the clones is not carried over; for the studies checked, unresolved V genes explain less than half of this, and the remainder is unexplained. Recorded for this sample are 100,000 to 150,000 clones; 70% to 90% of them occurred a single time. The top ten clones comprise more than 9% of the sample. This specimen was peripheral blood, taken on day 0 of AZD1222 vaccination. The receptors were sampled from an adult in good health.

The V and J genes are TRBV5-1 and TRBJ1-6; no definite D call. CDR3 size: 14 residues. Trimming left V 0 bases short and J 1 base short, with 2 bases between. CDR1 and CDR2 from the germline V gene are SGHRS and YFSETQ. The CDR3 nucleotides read TGCGCCAGCAGCTTGGAGTCCTATAATTCACCCCTCCACTTT. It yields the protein CASSLESYNSPLHF.

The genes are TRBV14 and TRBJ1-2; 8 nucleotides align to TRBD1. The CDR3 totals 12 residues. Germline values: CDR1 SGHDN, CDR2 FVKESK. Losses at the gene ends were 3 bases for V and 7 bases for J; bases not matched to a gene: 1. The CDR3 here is CASSQDRVGYTF. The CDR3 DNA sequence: TGTGCCAGCAGCCAGGACAGGGTTGGCTACACCTTC.

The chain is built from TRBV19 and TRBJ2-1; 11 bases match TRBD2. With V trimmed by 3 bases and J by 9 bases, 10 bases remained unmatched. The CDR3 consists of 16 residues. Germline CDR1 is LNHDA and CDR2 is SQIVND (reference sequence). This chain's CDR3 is CASSIIRLAGGFEQFF. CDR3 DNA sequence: TGTGCCAGTAGTATTATTCGGCTAGCGGGAGGATTTGAGCAGTTCTTC.

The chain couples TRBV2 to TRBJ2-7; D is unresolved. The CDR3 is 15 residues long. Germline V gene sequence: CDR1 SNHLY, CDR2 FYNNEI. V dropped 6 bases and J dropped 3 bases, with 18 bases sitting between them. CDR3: CASRESGSRNYEQYF. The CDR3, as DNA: TGTGCCAGCAGAGAGTCCGGGTCTAGGAACTACGAGCAGTACTTC.

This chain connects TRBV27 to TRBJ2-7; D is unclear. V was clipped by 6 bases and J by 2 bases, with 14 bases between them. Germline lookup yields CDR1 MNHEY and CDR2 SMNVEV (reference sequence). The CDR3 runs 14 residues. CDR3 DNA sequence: TGTGCCAGCAGACTAAGGGATTCCACCTACGAGCAGTACTTC. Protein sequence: CASRLRDSTYEQYF.

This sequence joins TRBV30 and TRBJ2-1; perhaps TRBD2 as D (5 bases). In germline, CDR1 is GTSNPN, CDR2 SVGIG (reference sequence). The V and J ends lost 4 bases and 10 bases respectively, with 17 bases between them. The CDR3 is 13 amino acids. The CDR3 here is CAWNRGPEGEQFF. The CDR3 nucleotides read TGTGCCTGGAATCGAGGCCCAGAGGGCGAGCAGTTCTTC.

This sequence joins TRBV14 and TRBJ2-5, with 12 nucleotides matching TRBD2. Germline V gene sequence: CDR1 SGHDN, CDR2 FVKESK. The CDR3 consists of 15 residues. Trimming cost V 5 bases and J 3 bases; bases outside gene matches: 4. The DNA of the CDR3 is TGTGCCAGCAGCTATCGACTAGCGGGAGAAGAGACCCAGTACTTC. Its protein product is CASSYRLAGEETQYF.

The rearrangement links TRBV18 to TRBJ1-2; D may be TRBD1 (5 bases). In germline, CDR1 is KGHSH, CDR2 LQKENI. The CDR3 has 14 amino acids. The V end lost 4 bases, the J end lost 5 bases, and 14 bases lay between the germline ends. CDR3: CASSQELAGYGYTF. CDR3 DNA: TGTGCCAGCTCACAGGAGCTGGCAGGGTATGGCTACACCTTC. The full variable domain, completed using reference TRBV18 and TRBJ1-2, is NAGVMQNPRHLVRRRGQEARLRCSPMKGHSHVYWYRQLPEEGLKFMVYLQKENIIDESGMPKERFSAEFPKEGPSILRIQQVVRGDSAAYFCASSQELAGYGYTFGSGTRLTVV.

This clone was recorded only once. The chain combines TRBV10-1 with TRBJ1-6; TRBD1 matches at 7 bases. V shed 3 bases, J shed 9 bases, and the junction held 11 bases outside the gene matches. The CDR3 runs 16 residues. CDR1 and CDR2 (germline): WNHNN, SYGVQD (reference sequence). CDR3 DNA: TGCGCCAGCAGTGACGGGTTTGGACAGGACCCTTCACCCCTCCACTTT. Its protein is CASSDGFGQDPSPLHF.

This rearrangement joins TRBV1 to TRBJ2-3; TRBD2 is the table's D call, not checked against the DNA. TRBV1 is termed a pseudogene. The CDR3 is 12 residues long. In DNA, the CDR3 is TGCACCAGCCGAACCCGAGACTATACGCAGTATTTT. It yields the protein CTSRTRDYTQYF.

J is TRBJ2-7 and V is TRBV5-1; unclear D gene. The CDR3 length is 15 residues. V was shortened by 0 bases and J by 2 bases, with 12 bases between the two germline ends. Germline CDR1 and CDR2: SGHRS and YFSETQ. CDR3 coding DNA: TGCGCCAGCAGCTTGGAGTTAGGGTCAACCTACGAGCAGTACTTC. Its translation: CASSLELGSTYEQYF.

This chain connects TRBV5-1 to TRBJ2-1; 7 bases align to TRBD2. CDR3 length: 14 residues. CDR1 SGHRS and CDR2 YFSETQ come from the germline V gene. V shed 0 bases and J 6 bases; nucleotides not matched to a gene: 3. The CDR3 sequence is CASSLVGGSNEQFF. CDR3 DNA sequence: TGCGCCAGCAGCTTGGTCGGGGGGTCCAATGAGCAGTTCTTC. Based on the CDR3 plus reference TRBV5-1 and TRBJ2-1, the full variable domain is KAGVTQTPRYLIKTRGQQVTLSCSPISGHRSVSWYQQTPGQGLQFLFEYFSETQRNKGNFPGRFSGRQFSNSRSEMNVSTLELGDSALYLCASSLVGGSNEQFFGPGTRLTVL.

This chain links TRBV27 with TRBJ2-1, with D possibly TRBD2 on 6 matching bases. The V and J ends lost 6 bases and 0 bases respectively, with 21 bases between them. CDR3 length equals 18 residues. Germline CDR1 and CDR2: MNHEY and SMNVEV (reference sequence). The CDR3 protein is CASSLSPGAQSSYNEQFF. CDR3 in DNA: TGTGCCAGCAGCTTAAGTCCGGGAGCACAGAGCTCCTACAATGAGCAGTTCTTC.

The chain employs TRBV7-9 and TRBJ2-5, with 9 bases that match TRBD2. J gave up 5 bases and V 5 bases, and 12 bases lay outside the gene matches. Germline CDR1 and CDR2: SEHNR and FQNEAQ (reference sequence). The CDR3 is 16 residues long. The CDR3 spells CASSPRASGARETQYF. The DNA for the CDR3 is TGTGCCAGCAGCCCCCGGGCTAGCGGGGCCCGGGAGACCCAGTACTTC.

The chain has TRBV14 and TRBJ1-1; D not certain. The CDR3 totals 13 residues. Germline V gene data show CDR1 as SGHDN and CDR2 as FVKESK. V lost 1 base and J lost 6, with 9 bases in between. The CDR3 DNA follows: TGTGCCAGCAGCCAAGTTTTGGGCGCTGAAGCTTTCTTT. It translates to CASSQVLGAEAFF.